The 32 T cell receptor beta chains listed next were all sequenced from one sample in a study of cytomegalovirus exposure and HLA in healthy donors. The protocol was immunoSEQ multiplex PCR, while the TCRdb copy is restricted to in-frame clones and leaves out a portion. The repertoire holds approximately 150,000 clones, with roughly 80% as singletons. Sequenced: PBMCs. The receptors were sampled from a man aged 25 to 45 in good health and CMV-seropositive.

The chain's CDR3 is CASSVVGSPTNEQFF. CDR3 nucleotides: TGTGCCAGCAGCGTAGTGGGCTCCCCGACAAATGAGCAGTTCTTC. This chain joins TRBV9 and TRBJ2-1; D not resolved. Between the trimmed V and J ends, which lost 0 bases and 7 bases, there was a span of 14 bases. Germline V gene lookup returns CDR1 SGDLS and CDR2 YYNGEE. This CDR3 has 15 amino acids. The entire variable domain, with the rest obtained from reference TRBV9 and TRBJ2-1, is as follows: DSGVTQTPKHLITATGQRVTLRCSPRSGDLSVYWYQQSLDQGLQFLIQYYNGEERAKGNILERFSAQQFPDLHSELNLSSLELGDSALYFCASSVVGSPTNEQFFGPGTRLTVL.

This chain links TRBV4-3 with TRBJ1-1; D is possibly TRBD1 (5 bases). Deletions cut 0 bases from V and 0 bases from J, with 11 bases between. The CDR3 runs 16 residues. Per germline, CDR1 LGHNA and CDR2 YSLEER. CDR3 amino acids: CASSQDAAGMNTEAFF. For the CDR3, the DNA is TGCGCCAGCAGCCAAGACGCCGCAGGGATGAACACTGAAGCTTTCTTT.

This chain joins TRBV12-5 and TRBJ2-1; tentative D call: TRBD1 (6 bases). CDR3 size: 14 residues. Germline loops: CDR1 LGHNT, CDR2 FRNRAP. Trimming removed 7 bases at V and 3 bases at J, with 13 bases between. The CDR3 region has the DNA TGTGCTAGTGCATACGGACAGAGCTACAATGAGCAGTTCTTC. Translating gives CASAYGQSYNEQFF.

CDR3 nucleotide sequence: TGCGCCAGCAGCACGATAAAGACAGGGTCGAACACCGGGGAGCTGTTTTTT. Protein sequence: CASSTIKTGSNTGELFF. V usage is TRBV5-1 and J usage is TRBJ2-2; 7 nucleotides agree with TRBD1. This CDR3 is 17 amino acids long. CDR1 is SGHRS, CDR2 YFSETQ, per germline. With 4 bases clipped from V and 0 bases from J, the junction kept 9 bases outside the gene matches.

The chain recombines TRBV19 with TRBJ2-7, with 7 bases fitting TRBD1. V lost 5 bases to trimming and J lost 0 bases; unmatched junction nucleotides: 4. Looked up from germline, CDR1 is LNHDA and CDR2 is SQIVND (reference sequence). This CDR3 contains 14 residues. The CDR3 protein is CASSPGTVSYEQYF. CDR3 nucleotides: TGTGCCAGTAGTCCAGGGACAGTCTCCTACGAGCAGTACTTC.

At least ten counts were recorded for this clone. The rearrangement links TRBV4-1 to TRBJ2-4, with 7 positions matching TRBD1. Germline CDR1 is MGHRA and CDR2 is YSYEKL. This CDR3 comprises 15 residues. V dropped 4 bases and J dropped 1; count of bases not matched to a gene: 4. The CDR3 region has the DNA TGCGCCAGCAGCCCAGAGGGGGCCGCCAAAAACATTCAGTACTTC. Translated: CASSPEGAAKNIQYF.

The rearrangement uses TRBV5-4 and TRBJ2-1; TRBD2 matches at 9 bases. The V segment lost 6 bases and the J segment 0 bases; nucleotides outside the gene matches: 4. This CDR3 contains 15 residues. The germline gives CDR1 SGHNT, CDR2 YYREEE (reference sequence). The CDR3 loop is CASNSGGSSYNEQFF. As DNA, the CDR3 is TGTGCCAGCAATAGCGGGGGAAGCTCCTACAATGAGCAGTTCTTC.

The chain has TRBV7-2 and TRBJ1-4; no definite D call. Trimming stripped 5 bases from V and 8 bases from J, with 9 bases between. Looked up from germline, CDR1 is SGHTA and CDR2 is FQGNSA. The length of the CDR3 is 12 residues. This chain's CDR3 is CASSEAGEKLFF. The CDR3 coding sequence is TGTGCCAGCAGCGAAGCGGGGGAAAAACTGTTTTTT.

The chain has TRBV28 and TRBJ2-3; tentatively, D is TRBD2 (7 bases). The CDR3 has 13 residues. Per the germline V gene, CDR1 is MDHEN and CDR2 is SYDVKM. V lost 4 bases, J lost 6 bases, and 11 bases lay in between. The CDR3 coding sequence is TGTGCCAGCAGTTCGCGGGGGCGGGATACGCAGTATTTT. Translation gives CASSSRGRDTQYF.

This rearrangement joins TRBV11-2 to TRBJ2-7; TRBD1 agrees at 10 bases. The CDR3 is 15 amino acids. The germline V gene has CDR1 SGHAT and CDR2 FQNNGV. Trimming at V came to 4 bases and at J to 4 bases, leaving 7 bases not matched to a gene. In nucleotides, the CDR3 is TGTGCCAGCAGCTATGGGACAGGGGTACCTTACGAGCAGTACTTC. Amino acids: CASSYGTGVPYEQYF.

The chain couples TRBV5-8 to TRBJ1-3, with D unclear. There are 14 residues in the CDR3. CDR1 is SGHTS, CDR2 YDEGEE, per germline. The V end was cut by 2 bases, the J end by 0 bases, with 6 bases between. The CDR3 reads CASSFGSSGNTIYF. CDR3 bases: TGTGCCAGCAGCTTCGGGAGCTCTGGAAACACCATATATTTT.

The J gene is TRBJ2-5, the V gene TRBV6-5, with a tentative D call TRBD2 (6 bases). The CDR3 extends over 15 amino acids. Germline CDR1 reads MNHEY; CDR2 reads SVGAGI. Trimming shortened V by 2 bases and J by 1 base, and 11 bases separated the two germline ends. CDR3 coding DNA: TGTGCCAGCAGTTACCTTCTTAGCGGCCAAGAGACCCAGTACTTC. It encodes CASSYLLSGQETQYF.

The chain employs TRBV7-2 and TRBJ2-1; TRBD2 aligns across 7 bases. Germline loops: CDR1 SGHTA, CDR2 FQGNSA. After removal of 5 bases from V and 1 base from J, the junction contained 8 bases not matched to a gene. The CDR3 spans 16 residues. As DNA, the CDR3 is TGTGCCAGCAGCCCACTGGGAGCGGGGTCCTACAATGAGCAGTTCTTC. This translates into CASSPLGAGSYNEQFF.

The chain links TRBV19 to TRBJ2-1, with 8 nucleotides matching TRBD2. Germline CDR1 and CDR2: LNHDA and SQIVND (reference sequence). J gave up 2 bases and V 5 bases, and 5 bases lay outside the gene matches. This CDR3 spans 15 amino acids. CDR3 sequence: CASSEREGTYNEQFF. The CDR3 nucleotides read TGTGCCAGTAGTGAACGGGAGGGAACCTACAATGAGCAGTTCTTC.

V and J are TRBV11-3 and TRBJ1-1; D is ambiguous. This CDR3 has 14 amino acids. The V end lost 1 base, the J end lost 5 bases, and 11 bases lay between the germline ends. The germline CDR1 and CDR2 sequences are SGHNT and YENEEA. CDR3 sequence (DNA): TGTGCCAGCAGCTTAGGTCCGGGGATTACTGAAGCTTTCTTT. Protein product: CASSLGPGITEAFF.

The V call is TRBV5-4, the J call TRBJ1-1, with TRBD1 matching over 10 bases. V shed 0 bases and J 6 bases; nucleotides not matched to a gene: 5. The CDR3 has 15 residues. CDR1 and CDR2 from the germline V gene are SGHNT and YYREEE (reference sequence). The CDR3: CASSLDGTGVSEAFF. CDR3 bases: TGTGCCAGCAGCTTGGATGGGACAGGGGTCTCTGAAGCTTTCTTT.

V gene TRBV18 combines with J gene TRBJ2-7; D possibly corresponds to TRBD2 (6 bases). With 0 bases removed from V and 6 bases from J, the gap between germline ends came to 12 bases. CDR1 is KGHSH and CDR2 is LQKENI in the germline V gene. The CDR3 extends over 14 amino acids. CDR3 loop: CASSPPTTRGEQYF. Here the CDR3 DNA reads TGTGCCAGCTCACCACCGACGACGCGGGGCGAGCAGTACTTC.

V and J are TRBV29-1 and TRBJ1-3; D unresolved. CDR1 and CDR2 from the germline V gene are SQVTM and ANQGSEA. Trimming removed 7 bases from V and 0 bases from J, with 7 bases in between. The CDR3 consists of 12 residues. The CDR3 protein is CSATSSGNTIYF. For the CDR3, the DNA is TGCAGCGCTACGAGCTCTGGAAACACCATATATTTT.

The V gene is TRBV28, the J gene TRBJ2-7, with D perhaps TRBD2 (5 bases). The CDR3 sequence is 14 residues long. Per germline, CDR1 MDHEN and CDR2 SYDVKM. Trimming shortened V by 6 bases and J by 3 bases, and 15 bases separated the two germline ends. In DNA, the CDR3 is TGTGCCAGCAGACCCCAGCGGCTGATCTACGAGCAGTACTTC. This encodes CASRPQRLIYEQYF.

The table lists this clone with a count of one. The J gene is TRBJ2-7, the V gene TRBV11-2; TRBD1 might be the D (7 bases). Germline lookup yields CDR1 SGHAT and CDR2 FQNNGV. Trimming shortened V by 0 bases and J by 3 bases, and 12 bases separated the two germline ends. This CDR3 contains 15 residues. CDR3 residues: CASSLEGQGGYEQYF. The DNA of the CDR3 is TGTGCCAGCAGCTTAGAGGGCCAGGGGGGCTACGAGCAGTACTTC.

The J gene is TRBJ1-2, the V gene TRBV6-6; 7 bases fit TRBD1. V gave up 6 bases and J gave up 8 bases; unmatched junction bases: 6. The CDR3 runs 12 residues. Germline lookup yields CDR1 MNHNY and CDR2 SVGAGI (reference sequence). As DNA, the CDR3 is TGTGCCAGCAGCCCCGACAGGGACGGCTACACCTTC. It specifies CASSPDRDGYTF.

The CDR3 nucleotides are TGTGCCAGCAGTTCCGGACTAGCGGGATGGCGGTACTACGAGCAGTACTTC. Residues: CASSSGLAGWRYYEQYF. This rearrangement joins TRBV28 to TRBJ2-7; 12 bases fit TRBD2. Germline trimming cut 4 bases from V and 3 bases from J; bases unmatched to any gene: 10. CDR1 MDHEN and CDR2 SYDVKM come from the germline V gene. This CDR3 is 17 amino acids long.

Here the CDR3 DNA reads TGTGCCAGCTCACCGAGGACTAGCGGGAGCTCCTACGAGCAGTACTTC. Translation gives CASSPRTSGSSYEQYF. The chain combines TRBV18 with TRBJ2-7, with TRBD2 matching 13 bases. The CDR3 covers 16 residues. Trimming took 3 bases from V and 0 from J; bases not matched to a gene: 2. Germline values: CDR1 KGHSH, CDR2 LQKENI.

The J gene is TRBJ1-6, the V gene TRBV28; a possible D gene is TRBD1 (5 bases). CDR1 is MDHEN, CDR2 SYDVKM, per germline. The length of the CDR3 is 16 residues. With 6 bases removed from V and 2 bases from J, the gap between germline ends came to 14 bases. CDR3: CASRRGTLAYNSPLHF. CDR3 DNA: TGTGCCAGCAGAAGGGGTACTCTTGCCTATAATTCACCCCTCCACTTT.

This clone was recorded only once. The chain is built from TRBV7-2 and TRBJ2-7; D is undetermined. Trimming left V 5 bases short and J 0 bases short, with 11 bases between. Germline V gene lookup returns CDR1 SGHTA and CDR2 FQGNSA. The CDR3 has 14 residues. CDR3 coding DNA: TGTGCCAGCAGCCCCTCACAAAGCTCCTACGAGCAGTACTTC. This codes for CASSPSQSSYEQYF.

The chain combines TRBV2 with TRBJ1-2; 10 bases fit TRBD1. The trim removed 6 bases at V and 6 bases at J, leaving 13 bases unmatched. Germline V CDR1 and CDR2: SNHLY, FYNNEI. The CDR3 is made up of 16 amino acids. The DNA of the CDR3 is TGTGCCAGCAGGGTGCTCGGGACAGGGGCACCCGATGGCTACACCTTC. As protein: CASRVLGTGAPDGYTF.

The sample holds one count of this clone. The chain has TRBV28 and TRBJ2-7; perhaps TRBD2 as D (7 bases). Trimming pared 6 bases from V and 2 bases from J, leaving 17 bases between. This CDR3 has 15 amino acids. Germline V gives CDR1 MDHEN, CDR2 SYDVKM. The CDR3 nucleotides are TGTGCCAGCAGGGGGGCTAGCGGCCTCGCCTACGAGCAGTACTTC. It is translated as CASRGASGLAYEQYF.

The V gene is TRBV27, the J gene TRBJ1-1, with TRBD1 identical over 9 bases. Germline assignment: CDR1 MNHEY and CDR2 SMNVEV (reference sequence). V dropped 5 bases and J dropped 7; count of bases not matched to a gene: 5. The CDR3 length is 13 residues. CDR3 nucleotide sequence: TGTGCCAGCAGTCCGAGACAGGGGGGTGAAGCTTTCTTT. Translation: CASSPRQGGEAFF.

Written as DNA, the CDR3 is TGTGCCAGCAGCTTAGAGACCTGGAGGGGCTACACCTTC. It translates to CASSLETWRGYTF. The rearrangement joins TRBV7-9 to TRBJ1-2, with D hard to call. Per germline, CDR1 SEHNR and CDR2 FQNEAQ (reference sequence). Between the trimmed V and J ends, which lost 1 base and 8 bases, there was a span of 11 bases. The CDR3 sequence is 13 residues long.

The J gene is TRBJ1-1, the V gene TRBV30; D gene ambiguous. V was trimmed by 2 bases and J by 11 bases, leaving 18 bases between them. This CDR3 has 13 amino acids. Germline CDR1 GTSNPN, CDR2 SVGIG (reference sequence). CDR3 loop: CAWSSTGASGAFF. CDR3 bases: TGTGCCTGGAGTTCCACCGGTGCTAGTGGCGCTTTCTTT.

This clone has only one observation. The V gene is TRBV10-2, the J gene TRBJ2-1, with 7 bases that match TRBD2. Losses at the gene ends were 0 bases for V and 4 bases for J; bases not matched to a gene: 6. The CDR3 is 16 residues long. CDR1 WSHSY and CDR2 SAAADI come from the germline V gene. CDR3 region: CASSESISGFYNEQFF. DNA of the CDR3: TGCGCCAGCAGTGAGTCGATTAGCGGGTTTTACAATGAGCAGTTCTTC.

This chain joins TRBV7-3 and TRBJ2-2, with D perhaps TRBD1 (6 bases). Trimming shortened V by 6 bases and J by 5 bases, and 10 bases separated the two germline ends. The CDR3 contains 13 residues. The germline V gene encodes CDR1 SGHTA and CDR2 FQGTGA. CDR3 sequence: CASSVTGTGELFF. CDR3 nucleotide sequence: TGTGCCAGCAGTGTAACAGGGACCGGGGAGCTGTTTTTT.